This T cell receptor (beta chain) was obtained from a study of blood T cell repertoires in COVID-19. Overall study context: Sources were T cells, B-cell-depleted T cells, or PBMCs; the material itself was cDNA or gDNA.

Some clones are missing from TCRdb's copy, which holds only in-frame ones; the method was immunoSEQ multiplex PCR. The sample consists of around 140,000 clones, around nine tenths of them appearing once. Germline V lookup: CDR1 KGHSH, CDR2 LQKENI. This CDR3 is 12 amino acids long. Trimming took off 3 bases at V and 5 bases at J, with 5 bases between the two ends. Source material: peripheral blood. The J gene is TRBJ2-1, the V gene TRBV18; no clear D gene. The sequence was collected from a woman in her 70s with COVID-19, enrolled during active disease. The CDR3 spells CASSPQNNEQFF. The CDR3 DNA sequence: TGTGCCAGCTCACCTCAAAACAATGAGCAGTTCTTC.